The present TCR beta chain was sequenced within a study of cytomegalovirus exposure and HLA in healthy donors. Regarding the study as a whole: The finding came from a later analysis; first-cohort TCR clusters tended to co-occur in the 90 to 150 validation repertoires. While the bulk of TCR sequences proved rare, some public TCRs turned up in many donors. Associated with cytomegalovirus, according to the listing, were approximately 160 TCR beta chains.

The donors formed part of the roughly 120-subject validation cohort, distinct from the roughly 640-subject first cohort. This table comes from immunoSEQ multiplex PCR, and its TCRdb copy is limited to in-frame clones, with some not included. This sample has 190,000 or so clones, with 84% found just once. CDR1 and CDR2 (germline): SGHTA, FQGNSA. The CDR3 is made up of 12 amino acids. V was clipped by 4 bases and J by 0 bases, with 2 bases between them. A note on this clone: The target antigen is unknown. Distinct nucleotide sequences in the sample also encode this CDR3.

Sequences were obtained from PBMCs. This TCR derives from a woman under 30 in good health and CMV-seropositive. This sequence joins TRBV7-2 and TRBJ2-3, with D unresolved. The CDR3 DNA is TGTGCCAGCAGCTCAAGCACAGATACGCAGTATTTT. It is translated as CASSSSTDTQYF.